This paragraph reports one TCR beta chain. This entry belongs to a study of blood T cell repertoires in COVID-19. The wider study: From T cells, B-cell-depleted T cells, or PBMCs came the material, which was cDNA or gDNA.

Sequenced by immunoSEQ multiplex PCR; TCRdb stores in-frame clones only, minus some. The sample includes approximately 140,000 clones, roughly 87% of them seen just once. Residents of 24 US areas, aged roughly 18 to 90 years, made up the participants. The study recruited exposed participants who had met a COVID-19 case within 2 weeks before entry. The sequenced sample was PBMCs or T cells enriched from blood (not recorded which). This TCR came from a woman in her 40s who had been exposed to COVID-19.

DNA of the CDR3: TGTGCCAGCTCACCACGGGGGGGTGGAGAGAACACTGAAGCTTTCTTT. This encodes CASSPRGGGENTEAFF. The chain couples TRBV18 to TRBJ1-1, with D perhaps TRBD1 (5 bases). CDR3 length: 16 residues. V gave up 1 base and J gave up 1 base, with 13 bases separating them. Germline V CDR1 and CDR2: KGHSH, LQKENI.